The clone carrying this T cell receptor beta chain was recorded at least ten times. What it binds is not known. The data are from a study of CD8 T cells in ankylosing spondylitis. Regarding the study as a whole: There was reportedly significant enrichment of clones that were disease-linked in matched ankylosing spondylitis synovial fluid. Several of the motif variants were reported before in synovial fluid and blood from reactive arthritis. Fewer than ten highly homologous variants made up a TCR beta motif that seemed to typify ankylosing spondylitis blood. A CD8+ phenotype characterized the disease-linked clones, which were relatively rare in peripheral blood.

The germline CDR1 and CDR2 sequences are DFQATT and SNEGSKA (reference sequence). The CDR3 loop spans 14 amino acids. Trimming cost V 3 bases and J 2 bases; bases outside gene matches: 4. Each TCR beta library was made by quantitative 5'-RACE that incorporated molecular barcodes. TCRdb reprocessed the 5' RACE reads via MiXCR and lists one record per CDR3 protein. The table includes more than 650,000 distinct CDR3 sequences, 10% to 15% detected once. This sequence was found in a male donor with ankylosing spondylitis. What was sequenced was blood, either unsorted or a sorted T cell fraction (not recorded which). The V and J genes are TRBV20-1 and TRBJ1-5, with 7 bases fitting TRBD1. DNA of the CDR3: TGCAGTGCTAGTGAGGGGGCGGGCAATCAGCCCCAGCATTTT. It yields the protein CSASEGAGNQPQHF.